This record looks at one TCR beta chain sequence and its context. No antigen is known for it. The data are from a study of cytomegalovirus exposure and HLA in healthy donors. This CDR3 is 14 amino acids long. CDR1 MNHEY and CDR2 SMNVEV come from the germline V gene (reference sequence). The V and J ends lost 3 bases and 7 bases, in that order; junction bases with no gene match: 6. Whole-study results and caveats: Per published accounts, TCR beta sequences correctly predicted the HLA-A and HLA-B alleles of most subjects. The only immune exposure information that was available was CMV serostatus. In a later analysis, TCR beta V- and J-gene trimming showed a link to a missense DCLRE1C variant.

PCR amplification relied on 60 Vbeta primers (plus 13 Jbeta primers). The protocol was immunoSEQ multiplex PCR, while the TCRdb copy is restricted to in-frame clones and leaves out a portion. This repertoire shows 180,000 or so clones, about 59% found once; its top ten account for just under 3%. Sequenced: PBMCs. The rearrangement links TRBV27 to TRBJ1-5; TRBD1 matches 7 bases. The sequence was collected from a man aged 35-49 years in good health and CMV-seronegative. The CDR3 spells CASSFLGGGQPQHF. CDR3 nucleotides: TGTGCCAGCAGTTTCCTAGGGGGCGGGCAGCCCCAGCATTTT.